The 19 T cell receptor beta chains below all came from one sample that was sequenced in a study of T cells after yellow fever vaccination. TCRdb reprocessed the 5' RACE reads with MiXCR, giving one entry per CDR3 protein. The data show some 69,000 distinct CDR3 sequences, 5.5% to 7.5% seen once. The specimen comprised CD4+ T cells sorted from PBMCs, sampled roughly 15 days after the first yellow fever vaccination. All receptors derive from a man aged 18 to 30 who received the YFV17D yellow fever vaccine.

This clonotype occurred many times. The chain links TRBV7-2 to TRBJ2-2, with 8 bases identical to TRBD2. With 5 bases clipped from V and 7 bases from J, the junction kept 9 bases outside the gene matches. Germline V gene lookup returns CDR1 SGHTA and CDR2 FQGNSA. The length of the CDR3 is 15 residues. CDR3: CASSQSRGGHGELFF. The DNA for the CDR3 is TGTGCCAGCAGCCAGTCCCGGGGGGGCCACGGGGAGCTGTTTTTT.

Ten or more counts support this clonotype. The chain links TRBV7-9 to TRBJ1-2; the D gene is possibly TRBD1 (5 bases). V was cut by 5 bases and J by 4 bases, with 20 bases left in between. CDR3 length equals 16 residues. Germline lookup yields CDR1 SEHNR and CDR2 FQNEAQ (reference sequence). CDR3 protein: CASSHRRAGPAYGYTF. The CDR3 nucleotides read TGTGCCAGCAGCCATAGGAGGGCAGGGCCGGCCTATGGCTACACCTTC.

In this sample, this clonotype turned up many times. The J gene is TRBJ2-6, the V gene TRBV18, with TRBD1 matching 7 bases. Germline CDR1 is KGHSH and CDR2 is LQKENI. Germline trimming cut 3 bases from V and 4 bases from J; bases unmatched to any gene: 9. The CDR3 length is 17 residues. CDR3 sequence reads: CASSPIQGDVGANVLTF. In nucleotides, the CDR3 is TGTGCCAGCTCACCGATTCAGGGGGATGTGGGGGCCAACGTCCTGACTTTC. The entire variable domain, with the rest obtained from reference TRBV18 and TRBJ2-6, is as follows: NAGVMQNPRHLVRRRGQEARLRCSPMKGHSHVYWYRQLPEEGLKFMVYLQKENIIDESGMPKERFSAEFPKEGPSILRIQQVVRGDSAAYFCASSPIQGDVGANVLTFGAGSRLTVL.

This clonotype was observed many times. The V call is TRBV20-1, the J call TRBJ2-2; 12 positions match TRBD2. Germline values: CDR1 DFQATT, CDR2 SNEGSKA (reference sequence). V gave up 6 bases and J gave up 2 bases; unmatched junction bases: 4. This CDR3 is built from 15 residues. Here the CDR3 reads CSARLAGVNTGELFF. CDR3 in DNA: TGCAGTGCCAGACTAGCGGGGGTCAACACCGGGGAGCTGTTTTTT.

This clonotype has ten or more counts. The chain links TRBV29-1 to TRBJ2-3; TRBD2 matches at 11 bases. The CDR3 covers 18 residues. In germline, CDR1 is SQVTM, CDR2 ANQGSEA. The V and J ends lost 7 bases and 3 bases, in that order; junction bases with no gene match: 18. The CDR3, as DNA: TGCAGCGGGTCTTGGGGACTAGCGGAAGGGAAGGGAACAGATACGCAGTATTTT. This encodes CSGSWGLAEGKGTDTQYF.

This clonotype has only a few counts. This chain joins TRBV12-3 or TRBV12-4 and TRBJ2-5, with TRBD1 as a possible D gene (5 bases). V dropped 1 base and J dropped 2 bases, with 8 bases sitting between them. CDR3 length: 14 residues. This chain's CDR3 is CASSLVRGQETQYF. CDR3 coding DNA: TGTGCCAGCAGTTTAGTAAGGGGACAAGAGACCCAGTACTTC.

This clonotype came up many times. The chain links TRBV12-5 to TRBJ2-5, with D perhaps assigned TRBD1 or TRBD2 (6 bases each). The CDR3 runs to 13 residues. The V gene lost 5 bases and the J gene lost 5 bases, with 12 bases spanning the gap. Germline V gene sequence: CDR1 LGHNT, CDR2 FRNRAP. This CDR3 reads CASGERGDETQYF. In DNA, the CDR3 is TGTGCTAGTGGTGAAAGGGGGGATGAGACCCAGTACTTC.

Ten or more counts support this clonotype. The chain links TRBV15 to TRBJ1-3; no firm D call. The CDR3 consists of 13 residues. Germline-derived CDR1 and CDR2 are LNHNV and YYDKDF (reference sequence). V dropped 7 bases and J dropped 0 bases, with 7 bases sitting between them. In DNA form, the CDR3 reads TGTGCCACCATGTCAGTCTCTGGAAACACCATATATTTT. It translates to CATMSVSGNTIYF. The whole variable domain, filled in from reference TRBV15 and TRBJ1-3, reads DAMVIQNPRYQVTQFGKPVTLSCSQTLNHNVMYWYQQKSSQAPKLLFHYYDKDFNNEADTPDNFQSRRPNTSFCFLDIRSPGLGDTAMYLCATMSVSGNTIYFGEGSWLTVV.

This clonotype has at least ten counts. V usage is TRBV5-1 and J usage is TRBJ2-7, with D hard to call. This CDR3 comprises 12 residues. CDR1 and CDR2 from the germline V gene are SGHRS and YFSETQ. V was pared by 10 bases and J by 2 bases, with 13 bases between. CDR3: CAATRVTYEQYF. CDR3 in DNA: TGCGCCGCCACCCGGGTCACCTACGAGCAGTACTTC.

This clonotype was detected ten times or more. The chain employs TRBV3-1 and TRBJ1-1; the D is unclear. The CDR3 is made up of 17 amino acids. Germline lookup yields CDR1 LGHDT and CDR2 YNNKEL (reference sequence). Trimming removed 1 base at V and 0 bases at J, with 15 bases between. CDR3 in DNA: TGTGCCAGCAGCCAAGCGGAGGTCCCTATGATGAACACTGAAGCTTTCTTT. It specifies CASSQAEVPMMNTEAFF.

In this sample, this clonotype turned up many times. The V call is TRBV27, the J call TRBJ2-5; no clear D. Between the trimmed V and J ends, which lost 6 bases and 5 bases, there was a span of 10 bases. Germline CDR1 MNHEY, CDR2 SMNVEV (reference sequence). The CDR3 is 12 amino acids. The CDR3 loop is CASRGTGETQYF. CDR3 bases: TGTGCCAGCAGAGGTACCGGGGAGACCCAGTACTTC.

This clonotype came up many times. The chain uses TRBV5-1 and TRBJ1-1, with D hard to call. This CDR3 has 14 amino acids. Trimming pared 0 bases from V and 3 bases from J, leaving 9 bases between. Looked up from germline, CDR1 is SGHRS and CDR2 is YFSETQ. The CDR3 coding sequence is TGCGCCAGCAGCTTGGAGTGGGGTGACACTGAAGCTTTCTTT. Its translation: CASSLEWGDTEAFF.

Ten or more counts support this clonotype. CDR3 bases: TGTGCCAGCAGCTGGGCGGGTCAGCCCCAGCATTTT. Translation gives CASSWAGQPQHF. V gene TRBV7-2 combines with J gene TRBJ1-5; unclear D gene. Trimming took 4 bases from V and 6 from J, leaving 7 bases between them. CDR3 size: 12 residues. Germline V gives CDR1 SGHTA, CDR2 FQGNSA.

The table lists this clonotype with many counts. The chain recombines TRBV12-3 or TRBV12-4 with TRBJ1-2, with D unclear. Trimming took off 5 bases at V and 8 bases at J, with 18 bases between the two ends. There are 14 residues in the CDR3. The CDR3 spells CASSARAALEGYTF. The CDR3 region has the DNA TGTGCCAGCAGTGCCCGGGCCGCTCTTGAAGGCTACACCTTC.

In its sample, this clonotype was seen many times. J is TRBJ1-5 and V is TRBV5-1; D uncertain. Trimming removed 5 bases from V and 0 bases from J, with 12 bases in between. Germline CDR1 SGHRS, CDR2 YFSETQ. The CDR3 runs 15 residues. DNA for the CDR3: TGCGCCAGCAGTTATTCTCCGAATAGCAATCAGCCCCAGCATTTT. Amino acids: CASSYSPNSNQPQHF.

This clonotype was seen repeatedly, ten times or more. The genes are TRBV2 and TRBJ1-6; TRBD1 might be the D (6 bases). There are 13 residues in the CDR3. V was cut by 6 bases and J by 10 bases, with 13 bases left in between. Germline V lookup: CDR1 SNHLY, CDR2 FYNNEI. CDR3 residues: CASSPTGRSPLHF. Here the CDR3 DNA reads TGTGCCAGCAGCCCCACAGGGCGCTCACCCCTCCACTTT. Variable domain in full (rest from reference TRBV2 and TRBJ1-6): EPEVTQTPSHQVTQMGQEVILRCVPISNHLYFYWYRQILGQKVEFLVSFYNNEISEKSEIFDDQFSVERPDGSNFTLKIRSTKLEDSAMYFCASSPTGRSPLHFGNGTRLTVT.

This clonotype has ten or more counts. The rearrangement links TRBV12-3 or TRBV12-4 to TRBJ2-2; D remains unclear. The CDR3 consists of 15 residues. V lost 6 bases and J 0 bases, leaving 11 bases between the germline ends. CDR3: CASRTGFPNTGELFF. The CDR3 nucleotides are TGTGCCAGCAGGACCGGGTTCCCGAACACCGGGGAGCTGTTTTTT.

This clonotype was detected many times. This chain connects TRBV5-1 to TRBJ1-1; 9 bases are a match to TRBD1. The germline CDR1 and CDR2 sequences are SGHRS and YFSETQ. The CDR3 loop spans 14 amino acids. With V trimmed by 0 bases and J by 11 bases, 8 bases remained unmatched. The CDR3 DNA sequence: TGCGCCAGCAGCTTGGCGGGACAGGGACTAGGTGCTTTCTTT. This encodes CASSLAGQGLGAFF. The complete variable domain, with remaining parts taken from reference TRBV5-1 and TRBJ1-1, reads KAGVTQTPRYLIKTRGQQVTLSCSPISGHRSVSWYQQTPGQGLQFLFEYFSETQRNKGNFPGRFSGRQFSNSRSEMNVSTLELGDSALYLCASSLAGQGLGAFFGQGTRLTVV.

This clonotype was observed many times. The gene calls are TRBV7-2 and TRBJ2-7, with a possible D match to TRBD1 (6 bases). Germline CDR1 reads SGHTA; CDR2 reads FQGNSA. CDR3 size: 14 residues. V lost 5 bases, J lost 1 base, and 12 bases lay in between. The CDR3 DNA follows: TGTGCCAGCAGCCTTAGGACAGAGTCCTACGAGCAGTACTTC. Protein: CASSLRTESYEQYF.